These T cell receptor beta chains were read from a single sample in a study of blood T cell repertoires in COVID-19. This table comes from immunoSEQ multiplex PCR, and its TCRdb copy is limited to in-frame clones, with some not included. The data contain approximately 220,000 clones, around 83% of them singletons. Sequenced input: PBMCs or T cells enriched from blood (not recorded which). The source is a woman aged 40 to 50 who had recovered from COVID-19. CDR3s include the opening cysteine and the closing phenylalanine or tryptophan. D genes are given only for firm matches. Clone sizes are given selectively: once, few, many, or a class where the clone is expanded.

>.|TRBJ2-1|TRBD2|TRBV5-1
TGCGCCAGCAGCAGGGGACTAGGGCAGAATGAGCAGTTCTTC
CASSRGLGQNEQFF
>.|TRBJ2-1|.|TRBV5-1
TGCGCCAGCAGCCGCCCGCTGAGGGGGAATGGTTCCTACAATGAGCAGTTCTTC
CASSRPLRGNGSYNEQFF
>.|TRBJ2-7|TRBD1|TRBV5-4
TGTGCCAGCAGCACTGGGGACAGTCAGCAGTACTTC
CASSTGDSQQYF
>.|TRBJ1-1|.|TRBV7-9
TGTGCCAGCAGCTTAGTGCAGGGGGAAGCTTTCTTT
CASSLVQGEAFF
>.|TRBJ2-6|.|TRBV5-1
TGCGCCAGCAAAGCTATGGTCTCTGGGGCCAACGTCCTGACTTTC
CASKAMVSGANVLTF
>.|TRBJ2-1|TRBD1|TRBV3-1/TRBV3-2
TGTGCCAGCAGCCCAATTGGGACAGGGGATCTTTATGAGCAGTTCTTC
CASSPIGTGDLYEQFF
>.|TRBJ2-1|.|TRBV28
TGTGCCAGCAGTCTGACAGATGAGCAGTTCTTC
CASSLTDEQFF
>.|TRBJ2-7|TRBD2|TRBV7-9
TGTGCCAGCAGCGACTCTAGCGGGAGGGTGTACGAGCAGTACTTC
CASSDSSGRVYEQYF
>.|TRBJ2-3|TRBD2|TRBV30
TGTGCCTGGAACCTGGGACTAGCGGGACTCACAGATACGCAGTATTTT
CAWNLGLAGLTDTQYF
>.|TRBJ2-1|TRBD2|TRBV5-6
TGTGCCAGCAGCCACGGGACTAGCGGGAGCAATGAGCAGTTCTTC
CASSHGTSGSNEQFF
>.|TRBJ1-2|TRBD1|TRBV24-1
TGTGCCACCAGTGTAACAGGGGATGGCTACACCTTC
CATSVTGDGYTF
>.|TRBJ2-1|TRBD2|TRBV19
TGTGCCAGTAGTCACGGGAGGGCTTCCTACAATGAGCAGTTCTTC
CASSHGRASYNEQFF
>.|TRBJ2-1|TRBD2|TRBV19
TGTGCCAGTAAAACTAGCGGGAGTCTGGATGAGCAGTTCTTC
CASKTSGSLDEQFF
>.|TRBJ2-3|.|TRBV19
TGTGCCAGTAAATTCGGCGGGAGCACAGATACGCAGTATTTT
CASKFGGSTDTQYF
>.|TRBJ1-4|.|TRBV27
TGTGCCAGCAGCCGACAGTCTAATGAAAAACTGTTTTTT
CASSRQSNEKLFF
>.|TRBJ1-1|.|TRBV12-3/TRBV12-4
TGTGCCAGCAGTTTAACTACGGTCTCCTTGGCTTTCTTT
CASSLTTVSLAFF
>.|TRBJ2-6|TRBD1|TRBV30
TGTGCCTGGAGGGACAGGGGGAGAGGGGCCAACGTCCTGACTTTC
CAWRDRGRGANVLTF
>.|TRBJ2-1|.|TRBV12-3/TRBV12-4
TGTGCCAGCAGTTTAGGTGGTAGTGAGCAGTTCTTC
CASSLGGSEQFF
>.|TRBJ1-4|.|TRBV16
TGTGCCAGCAGCCAATTCGGGGGAGGAAATGAAAAACTGTTTTTT
CASSQFGGGNEKLFF
>.|TRBJ2-3|.|TRBV3-1/TRBV3-2
TGTGCCAGCAGCCAAGGGGGCGGTCCTAGCACAGATACGCAGTATTTT
CASSQGGGPSTDTQYF
>.|TRBJ2-3|TRBD2|TRBV24-1
TGTGCCACCAGTGATTTGCGATACTCTAGCGGGGGGACAGATACGCAGTATTTT
CATSDLRYSSGGTDTQYF
>.|TRBJ1-4|.|TRBV28
TGTGCCAGCAGTGCGAGCCCCGGGACAATTGAAAAACTGTTTTTT
CASSASPGTIEKLFF
>few|TRBJ1-5|TRBD1|TRBV11-2
TGTGCCAGCAGCTCTCGGACAGGGGGCCTCAATCAGCCCCAGCATTTT
CASSSRTGGLNQPQHF
>.|TRBJ1-1|.|TRBV11-2
TGTGCCAGCAGCTTAGGAGTTGGAGCTTTCTTT
CASSLGVGAFF
>many|TRBJ2-5|.|TRBV12-3/TRBV12-4
TGTGCCAGCAGTCTCACTAGACAAGAGACCCAGTACTTC
CASSLTRQETQYF
>.|TRBJ2-2|TRBD1|TRBV25-1
TGTGCCAGCCAAATCCGACAGGGGCCGGTGTTTTTT
CASQIRQGPVFF
>.|TRBJ2-1|TRBD2|TRBV5-5
TGTGCCAGCAGCTTGGGGGGACTAGCGGGAGGGGACAATGAGCAGTTCTTC
CASSLGGLAGGDNEQFF